Listed here are 4 T cell receptor beta chains from one sample, sequenced in a study of identical twins (dated by TCRdb to 2016 to 2017). The library was generated by 5' RACE. Sequencing was carried out with an Illumina HiSeq 2000. Starting from the raw public reads, TCRdb applied fastp trimming at Q25, assembled clones with MiXCR and retained in-frame beta chains. CDR3 protein duplicates are merged, each entry listing the most common genes and DNA. The sample table lists a few hundred thousand distinct CDR3 sequences, around a sixth of them with a count of one. The ten largest account for 12% of the sample. Sequenced input: naive T cells sorted from blood. Reading the label with the study, this specimen's cell subset or site is: cells isolated with a human naive T-cell isolation kit. The receptors come from a man in his fifties in good health.

In its sample, this clonotype was seen a few times. The chain combines TRBV29-1 with TRBJ2-3; no clear D. This CDR3 region has 13 residues. Trimming pared 7 bases from V and 5 bases from J, leaving 16 bases between. The germline V gene encodes CDR1 SQVTM and CDR2 ANQGSEA. The CDR3, as DNA: TGCAGCGCTGGAACCCAATTGGGAGATACGCAGTATTTT. Its protein product is CSAGTQLGDTQYF.

The chain uses TRBV6-5 and TRBJ2-2, with D possibly being TRBD1 (6 bases). Germline CDR1 reads MNHEY; CDR2 reads SVGAGI. This CDR3 is 14 amino acids long. Trimming removed 4 bases from V and 4 bases from J, with 10 bases in between. In nucleotides, the CDR3 is TGTGCCAGCAGTTCAGGGGTGCGCACCGGGGAGCTGTTTTTT. It encodes CASSSGVRTGELFF.

This clonotype has a count of ten or more. The chain couples TRBV7-2 to TRBJ1-2; D not certain. Trimming removed 4 bases from V and 1 base from J, with 10 bases in between. The CDR3 is 14 residues long. Germline V gene data show CDR1 as SGHTA and CDR2 as FQGNSA. Here the CDR3 DNA reads TGTGCCAGCAGCTCTGTTGGGATTAACTATGGCTACACCTTC. It specifies CASSSVGINYGYTF.

This chain uses TRBV5-1 with TRBJ2-1; a possible D gene is TRBD1 (6 bases). The germline gives CDR1 SGHRS, CDR2 YFSETQ. The CDR3 spans 14 residues. V lost 0 bases to trimming and J lost 5 bases, with 9 bases between them. In nucleotides, the CDR3 is TGCGCCAGCAGCTTGGCGGGGACACACAATGAGCAGTTCTTC. This sequence encodes CASSLAGTHNEQFF.